The 7 T cell receptor beta chains below come from one sample, sequenced in a study of T-cell reconstitution after alpha-beta-depleted transplantation in children. Unique molecular identifiers featured in how the TCRbeta library was prepared. TCRdb fed the PCR reads into MiXCR, producing one record per CDR3 protein. The sample carries fewer than 750,000 distinct CDR3 sequences, roughly 27% recorded once. The sequenced sample was PBMCs, obtained before TCRalphabeta/CD19-depleted stem cell transplant. These receptors originate from a boy less than two years old with Wiskott-Aldrich syndrome, due to receive a stem cell transplant.

To note about this clonotype: At one end the junction does not follow the germline gene, possibly because of a read error. J is TRBJ2-3 and V is TRBV7-3; D call uncertain. Germline CDR1 is SGHTA and CDR2 is FQGTGA. The CDR3 is made up of 14 amino acids. The CDR3 nucleotides read TGTGCCAGCAGCCCGAGTCGGATCACAGATACCCAGTATTTT. Its protein is CASSPSRITDTQYF.

The V call is TRBV9, the J call TRBJ1-2, with a weak D call TRBD1 (5 bases). In germline, CDR1 is SGDLS, CDR2 YYNGEE. CDR3 length equals 15 residues. Trimming took off 4 bases at V and 2 bases at J, with 15 bases between the two ends. The CDR3: CASSPHGGGNYGYTF. The CDR3 DNA reads as TGTGCCAGCAGCCCCCATGGGGGGGGAAACTATGGCTACACCTTC.

The V call is TRBV29-1, the J call TRBJ2-1; 8 bases match TRBD2. The CDR3 consists of 14 residues. The J segment lost 6 bases and the V segment lost 6 bases, leaving 10 bases of the junction unmatched. Germline CDR1 is SQVTM and CDR2 is ANQGSEA. The CDR3 loop reads CSVPRLARLNEQFF. Written as DNA, the CDR3 is TGCAGCGTCCCACGACTAGCGAGACTCAATGAGCAGTTCTTC.

A few counts support this clonotype. V gene TRBV15 combines with J gene TRBJ2-7; TRBD2 matches at 11 bases. Germline assignment: CDR1 LNHNV and CDR2 YYDKDF (reference sequence). This CDR3 region has 20 residues. The J segment lost 7 bases and the V segment lost 0 bases, leaving 20 bases of the junction unmatched. CDR3 sequence (DNA): TGTGCCACCAGCAGAGATCTAGTTTTTATAACTAGCGGGAGTTCGAAAGAGCAGTACTTC. It is translated as CATSRDLVFITSGSSKEQYF.

This clonotype was picked up many times. The CDR3, as DNA: TGCGCCAGCAGCTTGGATGTGGCTAGGTCCTACAATGAGCAGTTCTTC. This codes for CASSLDVARSYNEQFF. The chain is built from TRBV5-1 and TRBJ2-1; unclear D gene. This CDR3 is 16 amino acids long. Germline assignment: CDR1 SGHRS and CDR2 YFSETQ. Trimming pared 0 bases from V and 1 base from J, leaving 11 bases between.

The J gene is TRBJ2-3, the V gene TRBV7-2; 7 bases align to TRBD2. Germline CDR1 is SGHTA and CDR2 is FQGNSA. The CDR3 is made up of 12 amino acids. V shed 1 base and J 9 bases; nucleotides not matched to a gene: 1. The CDR3 coding sequence is TGTGCCAGCAGCTTAGTGGGACTAACGCAGTATTTT. As protein: CASSLVGLTQYF.

This chain uses TRBV25-1 with TRBJ2-1; D call uncertain. CDR1 is MGHDK and CDR2 is SYGVNS in the germline V gene. V was shortened by 6 bases and J by 0 bases, with 9 bases between the two germline ends. This CDR3 spans 14 amino acids. CDR3 in amino acids: CASRDDLSYNEQFF. CDR3 in DNA: TGTGCCAGCAGGGATGATCTCTCCTACAATGAGCAGTTCTTC. The whole variable domain, remainder taken from reference TRBV25-1 and TRBJ2-1, is EADIYQTPRYLVIGTGKKITLECSQTMGHDKMYWYQQDPGMELHLIHYSYGVNSTEKGDLSSESTVSRIRTEHFPLTLESARPSHTSQYLCASRDDLSYNEQFFGPGTRLTVL.